The present TCR beta chain was sequenced within a study of siplizumab effects on memory and regulatory T cells. Findings of the study overall: Tracing alloreactive clones into unstimulated subsets worked for only a minor fraction of them. Mappable alloreactive CD4+ clones came from Treg cells around 65% of the time on average with siplizumab, against about 25% in controls.

Generated by immunoSEQ multiplex PCR, the TCRdb table keeps only in-frame clones and is missing some. The sample includes about 100,000 clones, 93% of them seen just once. As to this clone: What it recognizes is unknown.

The CDR3 contains 14 residues. CDR1 is SGHRS and CDR2 is YFSETQ in the germline V gene. The ends were cut back, 4 bases at V and 0 bases at J, with 10 bases in the middle. The sequencing sample was made of Tregs sorted from blood. The clonotype was recovered from a human donor in good health. V usage is TRBV5-1 and J usage is TRBJ1-2; D unresolved. CDR3 nucleotides: TGCGCCAGCAGCATGGAACCTGCTAACTATGGCTACACCTTC. This codes for CASSMEPANYGYTF.